The 30 T cell receptor beta chains below all came from one sample that was sequenced in a study of blood T cell repertoires in COVID-19. Only in-frame clones appear in the TCRdb table, and some are missing; sequencing was by immunoSEQ multiplex PCR. The sample contains 120,000 or so clones, 80% to 90% of which appear only once. The sample comprised peripheral blood. The receptors were gathered from a human donor in a cohort sampled during active COVID-19.

The chain uses TRBV2 and TRBJ2-3; 10 bases match TRBD2. V was pared by 4 bases and J by 3 bases, with 4 bases of the junction left unmatched. This CDR3 has 15 amino acids. From germline, CDR1 is SNHLY and CDR2 FYNNEI. The CDR3 region is CASSASGGATDTQYF. CDR3 DNA sequence: TGTGCCAGCAGTGCAAGCGGGGGGGCAACAGATACGCAGTATTTT.

The V call is TRBV9, the J call TRBJ2-5; a possible D gene is TRBD2 (6 bases). V was pared by 2 bases and J by 1 base, with 12 bases between. The CDR3 length is 15 residues. CDR1 is SGDLS, CDR2 YYNGEE, per germline. In DNA form, the CDR3 reads TGTGCCAGCAGCGTCTCAGCGGGCCCCCAAGAGACCCAGTACTTC. Its protein product is CASSVSAGPQETQYF.

In the case of this clone: This CDR3 is also generated by other DNA sequences in the sample. V is TRBV5-1 and J is TRBJ2-5; weak D call: TRBD1 (6 bases). With 0 bases removed from V and 5 bases from J, the gap between germline ends came to 11 bases. The germline CDR1 and CDR2 sequences are SGHRS and YFSETQ. The CDR3 length is 14 residues. DNA for the CDR3: TGCGCCAGCAGCTTGGCGGGGCAGGGGGAGACCCAGTACTTC. The encoded protein is CASSLAGQGETQYF.

V is TRBV10-3 and J is TRBJ1-4; D possibly corresponds to TRBD1 (5 bases). This CDR3 has 15 residues. Germline CDR1 ENHRY, CDR2 SYGVKD. The V end was cut by 2 bases, the J end by 4 bases, with 11 bases between. CDR3 nucleotide sequence: TGTGCCATCAGTGAGCTGGGGCGGAATAATGAAAAACTGTTTTTT. Protein product: CAISELGRNNEKLFF.

The rearrangement joins TRBV11-2 to TRBJ1-6; tentative D call: TRBD1 (6 bases). Looked up from germline, CDR1 is SGHAT and CDR2 is FQNNGV. V shed 5 bases and J shed 0 bases, with 14 bases lying between them. The CDR3 loop spans 17 amino acids. Here the CDR3 reads CASSQPSGASYNSPLHF. The CDR3 nucleotides are TGTGCCAGCAGCCAACCCTCAGGGGCCTCCTATAATTCACCCCTCCACTTT.

This chain links TRBV25-1 with TRBJ2-7; TRBD1 aligns across 10 bases. V dropped 7 bases and J dropped 3; count of bases not matched to a gene: 3. CDR1 is MGHDK, CDR2 SYGVNS, per germline. CDR3 length: 13 residues. CDR3 residues: CASTRTGGYEQYF. In nucleotides, the CDR3 is TGTGCCAGCACCCGGACAGGGGGCTACGAGCAGTACTTC.

This clone was seen a handful of times. The gene calls are TRBV19 and TRBJ1-5, with D tentatively TRBD1 (5 bases). CDR1 and CDR2 from the germline V gene are LNHDA and SQIVND (reference sequence). The CDR3 contains 14 residues. V lost 5 bases to trimming and J lost 3 bases, with 11 bases between them. CDR3 nucleotide sequence: TGTGCCAGTAGTGGTGGGGGGTCCAATCAGCCCCAGCATTTT. Protein sequence: CASSGGGSNQPQHF.

This clone has a handful of counts. The rearrangement uses TRBV18 and TRBJ1-2, with D uncertain. CDR1 and CDR2 (germline): KGHSH, LQKENI. Between the trimmed V and J ends, which lost 2 bases and 8 bases, there was a span of 12 bases. The CDR3 runs to 13 residues. The CDR3 loop is CASSPVVHEGYTF. The CDR3 DNA reads TGTGCCAGCTCACCAGTGGTTCACGAGGGCTACACCTTC.

The J gene is TRBJ2-5, the V gene TRBV5-8; D may be TRBD2 (6 bases). Germline V CDR1 and CDR2: SGHTS, YDEGEE. This CDR3 has 15 amino acids. The germline V and J ends were trimmed by 4 bases and 5 bases, with 18 bases remaining between them. The CDR3 loop reads CASSPRAGNRETQYF. The CDR3 coding sequence is TGTGCCAGCAGCCCCCGGGCGGGGAATCGGGAGACCCAGTACTTC.

The chain uses TRBV19 and TRBJ1-5; 7 nucleotides agree with TRBD1. The V and J ends lost 6 bases and 1 base, in that order; junction bases with no gene match: 3. Germline assignment: CDR1 LNHDA and CDR2 SQIVND (reference sequence). The CDR3 extends over 14 amino acids. CDR3 bases: TGTGCCAGTAGCAGGGGGGAGAGCAATCAGCCCCAGCATTTT. As protein: CASSRGESNQPQHF.

The chain combines TRBV4-3 with TRBJ1-5; D might be TRBD1 (5 bases). This CDR3 has 14 amino acids. V lost 0 bases to trimming and J lost 4 bases, with 7 bases between them. Per germline, CDR1 LGHNA and CDR2 YSLEER. This chain's CDR3 is CASSQDKGNQPQHF. DNA of the CDR3: TGCGCCAGCAGCCAAGACAAGGGGAATCAGCCCCAGCATTTT.

V usage is TRBV7-2 and J usage is TRBJ2-3; TRBD1 matches 7 bases. V dropped 6 bases and J dropped 5; count of bases not matched to a gene: 14. Germline values: CDR1 SGHTA, CDR2 FQGNSA. CDR3 length: 16 residues. CDR3 DNA sequence: TGTGCCAGCAGGTCTAGGCCCTTCCAGGGGGTAGATACGCAGTATTTT. Protein sequence: CASRSRPFQGVDTQYF.

J is TRBJ2-7 and V is TRBV5-5; the D is unclear. In germline, CDR1 is SGHKS, CDR2 YYEKEE (reference sequence). Trimming stripped 0 bases from V and 7 bases from J, with 8 bases between. This CDR3 comprises 12 residues. CDR3 sequence reads: CASSLVWQEQYF. As DNA, the CDR3 is TGTGCCAGCAGCTTGGTCTGGCAGGAGCAGTACTTC.

This clone was detected only a few times. The CDR3 DNA reads as TGTGCCAGTAGTTACCAGGGGGCTAACTACGAGCAGTACTTC. This translates into CASSYQGANYEQYF. This chain links TRBV19 with TRBJ2-7; TRBD1 matches at 8 bases. CDR1 is LNHDA and CDR2 is SQIVND in the germline V gene (reference sequence). The CDR3 has 14 amino acids. The V and J ends lost 5 bases and 3 bases, in that order; junction bases with no gene match: 6.

The rearrangement uses TRBV4-3 and TRBJ2-3; TRBD1 matches at 10 bases. The V gene's germline CDR1 is LGHNA and CDR2 YSLEER. V dropped 4 bases and J dropped 2; count of bases not matched to a gene: 6. The CDR3 is 16 residues long. The CDR3 loop reads CASSRTGTGATDTQYF. Written as DNA, the CDR3 is TGCGCCAGCAGCCGGACCGGGACAGGGGCCACAGATACGCAGTATTTT.

The gene calls are TRBV11-2 and TRBJ2-3; TRBD2 agrees at 10 bases. The germline V gene has CDR1 SGHAT and CDR2 FQNNGV. The V and J ends lost 0 bases and 5 bases, in that order; junction bases with no gene match: 5. The CDR3 is made up of 16 amino acids. This chain's CDR3 is CASSLDLTSGEDTQYF. The DNA of the CDR3 is TGTGCCAGCAGCTTAGATCTCACTAGCGGGGAAGATACGCAGTATTTT.

The chain uses TRBV6-1 and TRBJ1-1; D gene ambiguous. Germline values: CDR1 MNHNS, CDR2 SASEGT. This CDR3 has 14 amino acids. Trimming took off 2 bases at V and 6 bases at J, with 13 bases between the two ends. CDR3 protein: CASSENGGTSEAFF. CDR3 nucleotide sequence: TGTGCCAGCAGTGAAAACGGCGGCACCTCTGAAGCTTTCTTT.

This clone was recorded a few times. For the CDR3, the DNA is TGTGCCAGTAGTGTTTCCGGGACAGGGAGCTACGAGCAGTACTTC. This gives the protein CASSVSGTGSYEQYF. J is TRBJ2-7 and V is TRBV19; 9 nucleotides line up with TRBD1. Trimming at V came to 5 bases and at J to 3 bases, leaving 8 bases not matched to a gene. This CDR3 comprises 15 residues. CDR1 is LNHDA and CDR2 is SQIVND in the germline V gene (reference sequence). Variable domain in full (rest from reference TRBV19 and TRBJ2-7): DGGITQSPKYLFRKEGQNVTLSCEQNLNHDAMYWYRQDPGQGLRLIYYSQIVNDFQKGDIAEGYSVSREKKESFPLTVTSAQKNPTAFYLCASSVSGTGSYEQYFGPGTRLTVT.

The CDR3 here is CASSFGPSGNEQFF. CDR3 in DNA: TGCGCCAGCAGCTTTGGGCCATCAGGCAATGAGCAGTTCTTC. The chain combines TRBV5-1 with TRBJ2-1, with D uncertain. The V and J ends lost 2 bases and 6 bases respectively, with 12 bases between them. Germline V gene data show CDR1 as SGHRS and CDR2 as YFSETQ. The CDR3 spans 14 residues.

The chain has TRBV5-6 and TRBJ2-5; TRBD1 agrees at 7 bases. Germline V gene data show CDR1 as SGHDT and CDR2 as YYEEEE. Trimming removed 4 bases from V and 4 bases from J; junction bases left unmatched: 4. The CDR3 consists of 13 residues. The CDR3 nucleotides read TGTGCCAGCAGCGACAGGGCACGAGAGACCCAGTACTTC. Translated, it gives CASSDRARETQYF.

This clone was detected only a few times. The rearrangement uses TRBV20-1 and TRBJ2-5; D possibly corresponds to TRBD2 (5 bases). Germline assignment: CDR1 DFQATT and CDR2 SNEGSKA (reference sequence). There are 14 residues in the CDR3. V lost 3 bases and J lost 4, with 15 bases in between. CDR3 nucleotides: TGCAGTGCTAGTAGGCAGGAGGAGGCAGAGACCCAGTACTTC. Amino acids: CSASRQEEAETQYF.

The chain recombines TRBV10-2 with TRBJ1-6; TRBD1 matches at 9 bases. V lost 10 bases and J lost 4; bases outside the gene matches: 14. The CDR3 runs 17 residues. Germline CDR1 is WSHSY and CDR2 is SAAADI. This CDR3 is CATTGGEVQDYNSPLHF. CDR3 coding DNA: TGCGCCACAACAGGGGGCGAGGTCCAGGATTATAATTCACCCCTCCACTTT.

The chain links TRBV19 to TRBJ1-1; weak D call: TRBD1 (6 bases). This CDR3 has 15 residues. Trimming left V 1 base short and J 5 bases short, with 14 bases between. Per the germline V gene, CDR1 is LNHDA and CDR2 is SQIVND (reference sequence). Here the CDR3 reads CASSIVGGARTEAFF. CDR3 DNA: TGTGCCAGTAGTATAGTTGGGGGGGCGAGGACTGAAGCTTTCTTT.

This clone was counted only a few times. The rearrangement links TRBV6-1 to TRBJ1-1; the D is unclear. Germline V gene lookup returns CDR1 MNHNS and CDR2 SASEGT. The CDR3 is made up of 15 amino acids. The V end was cut by 2 bases, the J end by 3 bases, with 13 bases between. CDR3 sequence reads: CASSEWRAADTEAFF. DNA of the CDR3: TGTGCCAGCAGTGAATGGAGGGCAGCGGACACTGAAGCTTTCTTT.

The V gene is TRBV6-5, the J gene TRBJ1-1; TRBD1 might be the D (6 bases). Trimming stripped 1 base from V and 3 bases from J, with 9 bases between. CDR3 length: 14 residues. Germline V gene lookup returns CDR1 MNHEY and CDR2 SVGAGI. In DNA form, the CDR3 reads TGTGCCAGCAGTTACTACGGACAGTACACTGAAGCTTTCTTT. Its protein product is CASSYYGQYTEAFF.

The chain uses TRBV9 and TRBJ2-3; the D gene is possibly TRBD1 (6 bases). In germline, CDR1 is SGDLS, CDR2 YYNGEE. The CDR3 is 16 residues long. Trimming cost V 0 bases and J 4 bases, with 15 bases left between them. Here the CDR3 reads CASSVVPEQGSDTQYF. The CDR3 DNA sequence: TGTGCCAGCAGCGTAGTCCCAGAACAGGGCTCAGATACGCAGTATTTT.

The CDR3 protein is CASSLGDTMGNTEAFF. The CDR3 bases are TGTGCCAGCAGCTTAGGGGACACTATGGGGAACACTGAAGCTTTCTTT. V is TRBV7-2 and J is TRBJ1-1; a weak D match, TRBD1 (6 bases). Germline-derived CDR1 and CDR2 are SGHTA and FQGNSA. The CDR3 spans 16 residues. Trimming took off 1 base at V and 1 base at J, with 13 bases between the two ends.

The genes are TRBV7-2 and TRBJ2-3, with D perhaps matching TRBD2 (6 bases). Germline V gene data show CDR1 as SGHTA and CDR2 as FQGNSA. V dropped 3 bases and J dropped 1 base, with 11 bases sitting between them. This CDR3 comprises 15 residues. This CDR3 is CASSLGGTRTDTQYF. For the CDR3, the DNA is TGTGCCAGCAGCTTGGGGGGAACTCGCACAGATACGCAGTATTTT.

The gene calls are TRBV6-1 and TRBJ1-2; weak D call: TRBD1 (5 bases). This CDR3 region has 13 residues. Deletions cut 0 bases from V and 10 bases from J, with 12 bases between. Germline V gives CDR1 MNHNS, CDR2 SASEGT. Here the CDR3 reads CASSEAPGGSYTF. In DNA form, the CDR3 reads TGTGCCAGCAGTGAAGCTCCGGGGGGGTCCTACACCTTC.

The rearrangement links TRBV14 to TRBJ2-7; 7 bases match TRBD2. Unmatched junction bases numbered 8, after V lost 3 bases and J lost 3 bases. CDR1 and CDR2 from the germline V gene are SGHDN and FVKESK. The CDR3 contains 15 residues. CDR3 coding DNA: TGTGCCAGCAGCCAGGGAGGGCCATCCCTCTACGAGCAGTACTTC. It yields the protein CASSQGGPSLYEQYF.